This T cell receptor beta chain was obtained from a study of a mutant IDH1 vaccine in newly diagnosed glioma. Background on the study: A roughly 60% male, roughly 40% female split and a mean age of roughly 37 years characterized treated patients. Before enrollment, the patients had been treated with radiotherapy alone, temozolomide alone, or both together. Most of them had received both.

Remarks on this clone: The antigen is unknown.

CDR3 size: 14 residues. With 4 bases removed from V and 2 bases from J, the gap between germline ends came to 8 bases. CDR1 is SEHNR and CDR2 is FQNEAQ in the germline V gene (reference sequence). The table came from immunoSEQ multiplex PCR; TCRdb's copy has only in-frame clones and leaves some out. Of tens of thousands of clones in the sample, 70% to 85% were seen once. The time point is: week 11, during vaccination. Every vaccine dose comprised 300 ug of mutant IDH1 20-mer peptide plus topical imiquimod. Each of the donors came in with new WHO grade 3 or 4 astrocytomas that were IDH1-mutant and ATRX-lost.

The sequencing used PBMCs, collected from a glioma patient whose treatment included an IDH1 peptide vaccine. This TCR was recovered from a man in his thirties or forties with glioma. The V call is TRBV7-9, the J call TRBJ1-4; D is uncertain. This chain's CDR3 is CASSSGLTNEKLFF. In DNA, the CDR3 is TGTGCCAGCAGCTCCGGACTGACTAATGAAAAACTGTTTTTT.